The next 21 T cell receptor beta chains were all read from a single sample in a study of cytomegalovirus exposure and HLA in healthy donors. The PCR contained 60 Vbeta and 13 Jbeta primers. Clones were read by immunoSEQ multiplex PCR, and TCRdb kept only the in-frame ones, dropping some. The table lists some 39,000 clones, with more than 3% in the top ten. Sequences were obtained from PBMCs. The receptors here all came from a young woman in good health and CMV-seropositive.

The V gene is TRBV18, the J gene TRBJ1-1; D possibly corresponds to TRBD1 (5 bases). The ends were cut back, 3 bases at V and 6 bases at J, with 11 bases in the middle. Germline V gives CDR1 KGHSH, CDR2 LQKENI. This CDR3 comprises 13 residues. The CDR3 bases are TGTGCCAGCTCACCTCGTACCAGGGCTGAAGCTTTCTTT. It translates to CASSPRTRAEAFF.

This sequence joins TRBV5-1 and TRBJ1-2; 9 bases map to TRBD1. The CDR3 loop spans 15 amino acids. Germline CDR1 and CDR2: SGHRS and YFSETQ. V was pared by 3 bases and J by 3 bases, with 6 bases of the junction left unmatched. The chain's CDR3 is CASSSGQGSYYGYTF. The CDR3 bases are TGCGCCAGCAGCTCAGGACAGGGGAGCTACTATGGCTACACCTTC.

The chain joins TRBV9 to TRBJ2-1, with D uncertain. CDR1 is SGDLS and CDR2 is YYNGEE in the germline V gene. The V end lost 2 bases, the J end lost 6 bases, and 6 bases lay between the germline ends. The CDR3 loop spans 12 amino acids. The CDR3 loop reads CASSVSVNEQFF. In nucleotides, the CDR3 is TGTGCCAGCAGCGTCTCCGTCAATGAGCAGTTCTTC.

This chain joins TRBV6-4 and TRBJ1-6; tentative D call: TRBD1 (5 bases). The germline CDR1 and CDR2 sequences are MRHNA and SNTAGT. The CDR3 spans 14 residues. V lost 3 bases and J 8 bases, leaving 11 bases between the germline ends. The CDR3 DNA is TGTGCCAGCAGTGAGCAGGGATGGGATTCACCCCTCCACTTT. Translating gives CASSEQGWDSPLHF.

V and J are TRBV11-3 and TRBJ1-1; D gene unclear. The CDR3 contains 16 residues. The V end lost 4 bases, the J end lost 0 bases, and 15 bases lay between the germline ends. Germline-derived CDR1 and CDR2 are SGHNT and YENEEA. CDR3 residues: CASSSRPVLMNTEAFF. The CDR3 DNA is TGTGCCAGCAGCTCGCGGCCTGTACTGATGAACACTGAAGCTTTCTTT.

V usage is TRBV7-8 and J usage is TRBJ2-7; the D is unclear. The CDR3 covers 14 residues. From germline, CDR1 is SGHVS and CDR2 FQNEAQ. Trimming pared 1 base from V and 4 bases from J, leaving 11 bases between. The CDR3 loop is CASSLVGSQYEQYF. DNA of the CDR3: TGTGCCAGCAGCTTAGTGGGTAGCCAGTACGAGCAGTACTTC.

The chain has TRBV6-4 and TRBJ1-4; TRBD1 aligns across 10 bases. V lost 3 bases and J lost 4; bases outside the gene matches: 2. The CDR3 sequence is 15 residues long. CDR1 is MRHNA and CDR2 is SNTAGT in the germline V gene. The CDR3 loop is CASSEGTGDNEKLFF. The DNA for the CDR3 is TGTGCCAGCAGTGAAGGGACAGGGGATAATGAAAAACTGTTTTTT.

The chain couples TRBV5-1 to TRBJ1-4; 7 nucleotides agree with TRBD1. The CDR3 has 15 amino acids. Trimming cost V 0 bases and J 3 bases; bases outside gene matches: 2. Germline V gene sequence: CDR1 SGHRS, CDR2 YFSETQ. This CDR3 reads CASSLGTGANEKLFF. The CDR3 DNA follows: TGCGCCAGCAGCTTGGGTACAGGGGCTAATGAAAAACTGTTTTTT.

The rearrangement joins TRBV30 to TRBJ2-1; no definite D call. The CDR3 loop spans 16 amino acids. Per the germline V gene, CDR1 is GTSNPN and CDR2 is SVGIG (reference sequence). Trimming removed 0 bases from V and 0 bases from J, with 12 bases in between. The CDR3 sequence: CAWSVGITPSYNEQFF. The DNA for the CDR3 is TGTGCCTGGAGTGTCGGTATTACCCCCTCCTACAATGAGCAGTTCTTC.

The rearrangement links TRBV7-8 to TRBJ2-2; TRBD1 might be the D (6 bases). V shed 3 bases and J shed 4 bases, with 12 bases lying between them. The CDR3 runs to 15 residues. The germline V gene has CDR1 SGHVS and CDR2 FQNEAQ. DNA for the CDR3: TGTGCCAGCAGCTTTGGGACATTAACCACCGGGGAGCTGTTTTTT. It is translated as CASSFGTLTTGELFF.

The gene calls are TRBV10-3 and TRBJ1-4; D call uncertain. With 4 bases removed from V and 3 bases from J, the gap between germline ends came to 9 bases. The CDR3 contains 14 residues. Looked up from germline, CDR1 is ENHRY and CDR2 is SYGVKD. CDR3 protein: CAISAQLSNEKLFF. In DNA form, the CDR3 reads TGTGCCATCAGTGCGCAGTTATCTAATGAAAAACTGTTTTTT.

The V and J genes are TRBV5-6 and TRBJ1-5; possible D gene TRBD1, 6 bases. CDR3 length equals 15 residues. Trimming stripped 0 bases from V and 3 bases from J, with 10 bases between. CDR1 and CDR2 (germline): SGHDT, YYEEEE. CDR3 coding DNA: TGTGCCAGCAGCTTGGACCCAGGGGCCAATCAGCCCCAGCATTTT. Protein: CASSLDPGANQPQHF.

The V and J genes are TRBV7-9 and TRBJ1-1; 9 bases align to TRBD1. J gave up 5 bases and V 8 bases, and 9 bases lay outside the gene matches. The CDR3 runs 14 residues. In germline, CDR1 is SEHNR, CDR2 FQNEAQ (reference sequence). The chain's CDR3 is CASRNDRGLTEAFF. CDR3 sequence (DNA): TGTGCCAGCCGTAATGACAGGGGGTTAACTGAAGCTTTCTTT.

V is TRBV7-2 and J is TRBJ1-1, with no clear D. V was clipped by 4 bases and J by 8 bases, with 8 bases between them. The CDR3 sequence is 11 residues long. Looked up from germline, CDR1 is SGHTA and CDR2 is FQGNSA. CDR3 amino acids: CASSSTSEAFF. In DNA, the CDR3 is TGTGCCAGCAGCTCGACATCAGAAGCTTTCTTT.

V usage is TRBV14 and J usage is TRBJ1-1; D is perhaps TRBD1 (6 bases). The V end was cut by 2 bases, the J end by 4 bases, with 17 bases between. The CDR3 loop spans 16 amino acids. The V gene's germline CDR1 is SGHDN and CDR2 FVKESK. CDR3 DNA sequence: TGTGCCAGCAGCCAACCACGGCGGGGGCCGAGCACTGAAGCTTTCTTT. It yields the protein CASSQPRRGPSTEAFF.

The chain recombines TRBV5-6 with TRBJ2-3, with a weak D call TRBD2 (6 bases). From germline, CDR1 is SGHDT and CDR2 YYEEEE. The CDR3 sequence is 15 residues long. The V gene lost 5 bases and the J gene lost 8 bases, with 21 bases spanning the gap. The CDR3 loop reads CASRVWGPGRGTQYF. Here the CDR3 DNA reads TGTGCCAGCAGGGTATGGGGCCCCGGGCGGGGTACGCAGTATTTT.

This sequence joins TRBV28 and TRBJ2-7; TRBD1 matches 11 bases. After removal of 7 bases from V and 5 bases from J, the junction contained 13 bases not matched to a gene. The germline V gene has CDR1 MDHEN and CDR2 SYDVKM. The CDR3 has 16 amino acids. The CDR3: CASTSRVGTGGDEQYF. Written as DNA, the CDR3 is TGTGCCAGCACCTCCCGGGTGGGGACAGGGGGTGACGAGCAGTACTTC.

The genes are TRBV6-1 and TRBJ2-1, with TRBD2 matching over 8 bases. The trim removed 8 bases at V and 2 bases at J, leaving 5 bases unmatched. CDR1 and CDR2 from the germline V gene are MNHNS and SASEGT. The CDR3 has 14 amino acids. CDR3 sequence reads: CASERGQTYNEQFF. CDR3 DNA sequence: TGTGCCAGCGAGCGGGGGCAAACCTACAATGAGCAGTTCTTC.

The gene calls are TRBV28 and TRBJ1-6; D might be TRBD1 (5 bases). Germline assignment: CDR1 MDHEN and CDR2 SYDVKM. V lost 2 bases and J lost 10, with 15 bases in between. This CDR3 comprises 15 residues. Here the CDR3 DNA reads TGTGCCAGCAGTTTAGGTGGCGGGGGAGGGTCACCCCTCCACTTT. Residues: CASSLGGGGGSPLHF.

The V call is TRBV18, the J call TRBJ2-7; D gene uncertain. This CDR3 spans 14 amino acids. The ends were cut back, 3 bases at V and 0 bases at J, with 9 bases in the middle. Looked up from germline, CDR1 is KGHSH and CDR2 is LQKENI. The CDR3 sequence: CASSPRQDSYEQYF. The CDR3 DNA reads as TGTGCCAGCTCACCTCGGCAGGACTCCTACGAGCAGTACTTC. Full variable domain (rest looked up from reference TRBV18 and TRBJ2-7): NAGVMQNPRHLVRRRGQEARLRCSPMKGHSHVYWYRQLPEEGLKFMVYLQKENIIDESGMPKERFSAEFPKEGPSILRIQQVVRGDSAAYFCASSPRQDSYEQYFGPGTRLTVT.

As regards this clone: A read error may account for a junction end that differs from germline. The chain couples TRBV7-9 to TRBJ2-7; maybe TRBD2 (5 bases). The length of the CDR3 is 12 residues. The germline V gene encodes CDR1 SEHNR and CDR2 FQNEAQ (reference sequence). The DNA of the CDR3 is TGTGCCAGCAGCTTAGGTCTGGGAGCTGAGCACTTC. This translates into CASSLGLGAEHF. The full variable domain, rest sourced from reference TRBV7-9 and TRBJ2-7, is DTGVSQNPRHKITKRGQNVTFRCDPISEHNRLYWYRQTLGQGPEFLTYFQNEAQLEKSRLLSDRFSAERPKGSFSTLEIQRTEQGDSAMYLCASSLGLGAEHFGPGTRLTVT.